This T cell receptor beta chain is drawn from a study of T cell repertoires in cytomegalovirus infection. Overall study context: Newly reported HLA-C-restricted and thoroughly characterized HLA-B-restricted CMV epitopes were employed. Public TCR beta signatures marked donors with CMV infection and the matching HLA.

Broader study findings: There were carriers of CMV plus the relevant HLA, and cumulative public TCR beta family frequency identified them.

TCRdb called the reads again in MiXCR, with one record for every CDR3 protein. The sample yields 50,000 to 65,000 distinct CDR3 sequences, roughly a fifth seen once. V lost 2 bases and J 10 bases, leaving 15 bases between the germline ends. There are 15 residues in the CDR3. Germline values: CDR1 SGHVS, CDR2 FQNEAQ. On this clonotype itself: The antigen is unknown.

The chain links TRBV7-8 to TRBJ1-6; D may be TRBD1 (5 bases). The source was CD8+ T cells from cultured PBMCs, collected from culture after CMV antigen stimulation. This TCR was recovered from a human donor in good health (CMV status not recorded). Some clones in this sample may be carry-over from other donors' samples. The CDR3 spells CASSLMPRANSPLHF. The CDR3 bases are TGTGCCAGCAGCTTAATGCCCAGGGCGAACTCACCCCTCCACTTT.